This record covers a single TCR beta chain. The antigen remains unidentified. Using immunoSEQ multiplex PCR, the repertoire was profiled, and TCRdb retains in-frame clones only, with some absent. Of 11,000 to 15,000 clones listed, around 82% were seen once; the top ten hold roughly 21%. From germline, CDR1 is SGHTA and CDR2 FQGNSA. Trimming removed 1 base from V and 2 bases from J, with 9 bases in between. This CDR3 is built from 15 residues. These data are taken from a study of tumor-infiltrating lymphocytes in localized non-small cell lung cancer. As for the study in general: Resected tumor was paired with non-adjacent uninvolved lung from the same patient.

Findings and limits, study-wide: No T-cell fraction difference was seen between IM1 and IM2 tumors.

The chain combines TRBV7-2 with TRBJ1-5; D is unresolved. Sequences were obtained from lung tumor tissue. The clonotype comes from a human donor with non-small cell lung cancer. The CDR3 DNA is TGTGCCAGCAGCTTAGTTGTTGGGGGCAATCAGCCCCAGCATTTT. Translating gives CASSLVVGGNQPQHF.